The following is a T cell receptor (beta chain) sequence with its context. The source material, RNA transcripts, was used to amplify TCR beta CDR3 regions. HTBI primers were the set used in a first-round RT-PCR of the TCR CDR3. TCRdb recomputed calls from the multiplex PCR reads with MiXCR, one row per CDR3 protein. The table has about 570,000 distinct CDR3 sequences, roughly 46% seen once. The data originate from a study of T cells in Graves' hyperthyroidism and ophthalmopathy. Sequencing was performed on peripheral blood or thyroid tissue (not recorded which). The receptor comes from an adult woman with Graves' disease, either hyperthyroidism or ophthalmopathy (not recorded which).

The CDR3 nucleotides read TGCAGTGCTCATAGGGGGCAAGAAACTGAAGCTTTCTTT. It is translated as CSAHRGQETEAFF. The chain is built from TRBV20-1 and TRBJ1-1; 7 bases align to TRBD1. This CDR3 comprises 13 residues. The J segment lost 5 bases and the V segment lost 5 bases, leaving 8 bases of the junction unmatched. From germline, CDR1 is DFQATT and CDR2 SNEGSKA (reference sequence).